This TCR beta chain came from a study of blood T cell repertoires in COVID-19. Study overall: The study drew acute and convalescent COVID-19 samples from the United States, Italy and Spain.

The CDR3 consists of 13 residues. CDR1 is MNHNY, CDR2 SVGAGI, per germline (reference sequence). V lost 5 bases to trimming and J lost 7 bases, with 14 bases between them. Authors' analysis steps: Counts of nucleated cells, estimated from reference gene primer amplification, were obtained. The assay was immunoSEQ multiplex PCR, and TCRdb's table has in-frame clones only and misses some. V and J calls and clone size are given by that table; D and trimming were obtained from the DNA. This sample has approximately 17,000 clones, with approximately 88% found just once. The sample consisted of PBMCs or T cells enriched from blood (not recorded which). The V gene is TRBV6-6, the J gene TRBJ1-2, with no clear D. This clonotype was sampled from a woman in her twenties or thirties who had recovered from COVID-19. In DNA form, the CDR3 reads TGTGCCAGCAGTCCCGCGGGTGGTGGTGGCTACACCTTC. It specifies CASSPAGGGGYTF.